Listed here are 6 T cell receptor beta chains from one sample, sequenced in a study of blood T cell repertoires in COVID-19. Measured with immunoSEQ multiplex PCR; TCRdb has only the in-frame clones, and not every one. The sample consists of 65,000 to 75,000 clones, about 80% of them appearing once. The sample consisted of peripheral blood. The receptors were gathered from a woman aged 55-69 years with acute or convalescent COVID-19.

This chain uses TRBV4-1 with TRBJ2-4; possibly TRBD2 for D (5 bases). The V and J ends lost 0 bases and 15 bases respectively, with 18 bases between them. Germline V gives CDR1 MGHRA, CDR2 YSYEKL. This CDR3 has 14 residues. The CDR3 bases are TGCGCCAGCAGCCAAGATCCGACGACTAAGGGTCTGTACTTC. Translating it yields CASSQDPTTKGLYF.

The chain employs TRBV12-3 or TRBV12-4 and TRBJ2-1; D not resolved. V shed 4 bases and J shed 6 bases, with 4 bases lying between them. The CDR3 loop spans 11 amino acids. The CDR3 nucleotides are TGTGCCAGCAGTTCTTCCAATGAGCAGTTCTTC. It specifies CASSSSNEQFF.

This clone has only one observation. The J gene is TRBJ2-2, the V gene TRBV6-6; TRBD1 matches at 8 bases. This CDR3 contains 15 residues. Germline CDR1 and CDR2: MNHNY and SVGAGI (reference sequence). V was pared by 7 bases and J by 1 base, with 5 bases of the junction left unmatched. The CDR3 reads CASNLQGGNTGELFF. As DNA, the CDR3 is TGTGCCAGCAACCTACAGGGGGGGAACACCGGGGAGCTGTTTTTT.

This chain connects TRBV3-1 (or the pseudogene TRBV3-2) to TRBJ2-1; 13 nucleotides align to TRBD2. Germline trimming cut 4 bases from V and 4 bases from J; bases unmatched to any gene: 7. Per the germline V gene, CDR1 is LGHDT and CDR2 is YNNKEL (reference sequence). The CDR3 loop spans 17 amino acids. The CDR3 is CASSLTTSGGAYNEQFF. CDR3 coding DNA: TGTGCCAGCAGCCTTACCACTAGCGGGGGGGCGTACAATGAGCAGTTCTTC.

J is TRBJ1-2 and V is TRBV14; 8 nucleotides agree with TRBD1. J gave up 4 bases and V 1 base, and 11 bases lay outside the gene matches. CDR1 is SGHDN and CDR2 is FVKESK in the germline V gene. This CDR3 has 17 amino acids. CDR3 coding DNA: TGTGCCAGCAGCCAAGCTTCAGGGGGCGGACTCAGCTATGGCTACACCTTC. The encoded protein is CASSQASGGGLSYGYTF.

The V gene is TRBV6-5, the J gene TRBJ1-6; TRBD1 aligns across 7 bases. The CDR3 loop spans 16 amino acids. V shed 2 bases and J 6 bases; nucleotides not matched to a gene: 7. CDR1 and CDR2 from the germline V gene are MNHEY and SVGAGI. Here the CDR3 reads CASSYLPGQTNSPLHF. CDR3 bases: TGTGCCAGCAGTTACCTGCCGGGACAGACTAATTCACCCCTCCACTTT.